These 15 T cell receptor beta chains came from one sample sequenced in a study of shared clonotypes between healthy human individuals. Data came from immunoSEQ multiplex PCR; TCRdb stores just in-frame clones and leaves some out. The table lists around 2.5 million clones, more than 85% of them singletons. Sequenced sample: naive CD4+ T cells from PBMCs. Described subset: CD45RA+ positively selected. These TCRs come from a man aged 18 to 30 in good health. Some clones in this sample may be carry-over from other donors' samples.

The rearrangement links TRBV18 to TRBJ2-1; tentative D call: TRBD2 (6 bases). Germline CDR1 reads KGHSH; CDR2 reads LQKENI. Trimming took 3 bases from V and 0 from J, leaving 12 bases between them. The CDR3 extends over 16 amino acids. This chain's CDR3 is CASSPWGESSYNEQFF. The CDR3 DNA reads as TGTGCCAGCTCACCCTGGGGGGAAAGCTCCTACAATGAGCAGTTCTTC.

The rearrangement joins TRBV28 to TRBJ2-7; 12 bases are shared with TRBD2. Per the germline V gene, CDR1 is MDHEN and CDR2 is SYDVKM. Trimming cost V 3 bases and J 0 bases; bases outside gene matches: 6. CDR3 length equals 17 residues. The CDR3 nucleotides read TGTGCCAGCAGTTTTACTAGCGGGAGGAGTAGCTCCTACGAGCAGTACTTC. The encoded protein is CASSFTSGRSSSYEQYF. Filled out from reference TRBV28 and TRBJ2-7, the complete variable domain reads DVKVTQSSRYLVKRTGEKVFLECVQDMDHENMFWYRQDPGLGLRLIYFSYDVKMKEKGDIPEGYSVSREKKERFSLILESASTNQTSMYLCASSFTSGRSSSYEQYFGPGTRLTVT.

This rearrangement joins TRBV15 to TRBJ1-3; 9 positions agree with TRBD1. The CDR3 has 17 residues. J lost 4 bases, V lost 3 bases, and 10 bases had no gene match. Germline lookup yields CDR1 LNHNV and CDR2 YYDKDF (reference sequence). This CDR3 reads CATSSLRDRAYGNTIYF. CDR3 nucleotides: TGTGCCACCAGCAGTCTCCGGGACAGGGCCTACGGAAACACCATATATTTT.

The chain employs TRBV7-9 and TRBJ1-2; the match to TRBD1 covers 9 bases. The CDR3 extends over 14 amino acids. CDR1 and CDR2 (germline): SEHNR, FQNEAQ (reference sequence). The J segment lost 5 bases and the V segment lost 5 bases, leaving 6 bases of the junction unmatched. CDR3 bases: TGTGCCAGCAGCCCCCGGACAGGGGAGTATGGCTACACCTTC. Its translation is CASSPRTGEYGYTF.

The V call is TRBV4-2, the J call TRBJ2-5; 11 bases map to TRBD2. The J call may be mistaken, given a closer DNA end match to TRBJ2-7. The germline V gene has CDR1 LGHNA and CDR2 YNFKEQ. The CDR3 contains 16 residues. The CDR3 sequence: CASSQDTSGSGYEQYF. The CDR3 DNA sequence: TGTGCCAGCAGCCAAGATACTAGCGGGAGTGGATACGAGCAGTACTTC.

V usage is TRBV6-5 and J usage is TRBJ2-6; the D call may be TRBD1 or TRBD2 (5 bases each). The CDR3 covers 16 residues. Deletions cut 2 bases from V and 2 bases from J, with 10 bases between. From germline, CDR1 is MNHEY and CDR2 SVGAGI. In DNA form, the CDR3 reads TGTGCCAGCAGTTACGGGGGAACCCCTGGGGCCAACGTCCTGACTTTC. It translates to CASSYGGTPGANVLTF.

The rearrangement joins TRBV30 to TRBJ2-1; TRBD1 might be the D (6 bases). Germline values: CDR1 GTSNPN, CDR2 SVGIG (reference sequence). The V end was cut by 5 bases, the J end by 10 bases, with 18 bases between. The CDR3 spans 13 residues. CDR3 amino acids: CAWRAQGSREQFF. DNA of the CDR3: TGTGCCTGGCGGGCACAGGGATCGAGAGAGCAGTTCTTC. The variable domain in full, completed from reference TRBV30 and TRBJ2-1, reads SQTIHQWPATLVQPVGSPLSLECTVEGTSNPNLYWYRQAAGRGLQLLFYSVGIGQISSEVPQNLSASRPQDRQFILSSKKLLLSDSGFYLCAWRAQGSREQFFGPGTRLTVL.

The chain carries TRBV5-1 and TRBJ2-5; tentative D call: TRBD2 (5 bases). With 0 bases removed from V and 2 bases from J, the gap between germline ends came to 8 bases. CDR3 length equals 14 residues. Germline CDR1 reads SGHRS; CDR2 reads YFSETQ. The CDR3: CASSLEWEQETQYF. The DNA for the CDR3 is TGCGCCAGCAGCTTGGAGTGGGAGCAAGAGACCCAGTACTTC.

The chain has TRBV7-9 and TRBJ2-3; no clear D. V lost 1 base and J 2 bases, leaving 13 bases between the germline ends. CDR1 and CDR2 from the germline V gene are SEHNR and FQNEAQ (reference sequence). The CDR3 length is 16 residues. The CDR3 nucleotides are TGTGCCAGCAGCTTAGGGAGAACACCACCCACAGATACGCAGTATTTT. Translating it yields CASSLGRTPPTDTQYF. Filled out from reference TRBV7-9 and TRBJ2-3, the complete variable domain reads DTGVSQNPRHKITKRGQNVTFRCDPISEHNRLYWYRQTLGQGPEFLTYFQNEAQLEKSRLLSDRFSAERPKGSFSTLEIQRTEQGDSAMYLCASSLGRTPPTDTQYFGPGTRLTVL.

CDR3 coding DNA: TGTGCCAGCAGTTTAATTGAACCCGGGAACGAGCAGTACTTC. Its protein product is CASSLIEPGNEQYF. The chain uses TRBV28 and TRBJ2-7; the D gene is possibly TRBD2 (5 bases). This CDR3 region has 14 residues. Trimming left V 2 bases short and J 5 bases short, with 13 bases between. Germline lookup yields CDR1 MDHEN and CDR2 SYDVKM.

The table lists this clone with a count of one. The CDR3 DNA follows: TGTGCCAGCAGCCTGCAACAAGGGGGCCAGACCCAGTACTTC. It specifies CASSLQQGGQTQYF. The chain is built from TRBV5-5 and TRBJ2-5; 7 bases line up with TRBD1. CDR3 length equals 14 residues. Unmatched junction bases numbered 9, after V lost 4 bases and J lost 6 bases. Germline V gene sequence: CDR1 SGHKS, CDR2 YYEKEE (reference sequence).

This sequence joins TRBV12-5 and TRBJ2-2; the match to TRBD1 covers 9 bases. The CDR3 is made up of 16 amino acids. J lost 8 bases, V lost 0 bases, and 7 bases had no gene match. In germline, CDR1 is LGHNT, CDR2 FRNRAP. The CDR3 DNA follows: TGTGCTAGTGGTTTGGTACTGAACAGGGGGCCGGGGGAGCTGTTTTTT. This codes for CASGLVLNRGPGELFF.

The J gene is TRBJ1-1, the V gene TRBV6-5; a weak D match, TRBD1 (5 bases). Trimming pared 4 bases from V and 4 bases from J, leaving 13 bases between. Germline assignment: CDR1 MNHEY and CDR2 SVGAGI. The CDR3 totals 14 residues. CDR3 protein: CASSWARVITEAFF. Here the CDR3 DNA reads TGTGCCAGCAGTTGGGCCAGGGTGATCACTGAAGCTTTCTTT.

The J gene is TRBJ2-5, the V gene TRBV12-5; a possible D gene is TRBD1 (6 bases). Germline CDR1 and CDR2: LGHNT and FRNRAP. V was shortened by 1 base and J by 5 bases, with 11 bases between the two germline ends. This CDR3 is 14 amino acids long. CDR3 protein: CASGLGQGKETQYF. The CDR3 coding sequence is TGTGCTAGTGGTTTGGGTCAGGGGAAGGAGACCCAGTACTTC.

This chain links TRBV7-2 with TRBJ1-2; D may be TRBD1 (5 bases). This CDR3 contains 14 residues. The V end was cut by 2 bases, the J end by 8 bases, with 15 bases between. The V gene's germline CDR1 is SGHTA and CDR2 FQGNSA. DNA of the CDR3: TGTGCCAGCAGCTTATTGGGGACCCCGGGGGGCTACACCTTC. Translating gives CASSLLGTPGGYTF.